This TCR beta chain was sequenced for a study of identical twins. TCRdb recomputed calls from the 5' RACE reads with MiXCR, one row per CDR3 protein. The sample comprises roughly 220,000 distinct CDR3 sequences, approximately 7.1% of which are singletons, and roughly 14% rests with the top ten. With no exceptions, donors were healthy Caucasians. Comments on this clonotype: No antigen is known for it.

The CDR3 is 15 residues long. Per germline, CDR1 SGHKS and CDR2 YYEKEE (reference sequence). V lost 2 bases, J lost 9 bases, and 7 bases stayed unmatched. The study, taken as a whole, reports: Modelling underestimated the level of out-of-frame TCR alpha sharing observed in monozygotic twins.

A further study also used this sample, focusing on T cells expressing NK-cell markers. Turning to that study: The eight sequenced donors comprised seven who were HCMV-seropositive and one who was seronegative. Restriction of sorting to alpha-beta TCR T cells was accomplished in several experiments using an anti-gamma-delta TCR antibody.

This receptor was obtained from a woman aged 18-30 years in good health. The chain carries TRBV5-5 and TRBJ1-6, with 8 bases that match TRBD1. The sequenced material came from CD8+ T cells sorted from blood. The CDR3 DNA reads TGTGCCAGCAGCTTCGGACAGGGCCCTCGTTCACCCCTCCACTTT. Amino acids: CASSFGQGPRSPLHF.